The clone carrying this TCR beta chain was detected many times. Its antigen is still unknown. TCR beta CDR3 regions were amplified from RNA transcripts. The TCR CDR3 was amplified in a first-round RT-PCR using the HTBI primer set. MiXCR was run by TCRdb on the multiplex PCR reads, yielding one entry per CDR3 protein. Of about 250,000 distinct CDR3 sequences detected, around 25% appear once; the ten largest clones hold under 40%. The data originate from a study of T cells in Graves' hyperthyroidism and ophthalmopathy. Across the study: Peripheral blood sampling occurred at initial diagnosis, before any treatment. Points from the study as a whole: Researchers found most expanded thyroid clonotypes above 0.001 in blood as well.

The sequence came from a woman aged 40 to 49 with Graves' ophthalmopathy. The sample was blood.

The CDR3 spells CASSDRVGDEQYF. In DNA, the CDR3 is TGTGCCAGCAGTGATAGGGTAGGCGACGAGCAGTACTTC. The chain combines TRBV6-1 with TRBJ2-7, with D uncertain. The CDR3 has 13 amino acids. Germline-derived CDR1 and CDR2 are MNHNS and SASEGT. V was shortened by 3 bases and J by 5 bases, with 11 bases between the two germline ends.